Each of the 24 T cell receptor beta chains below was sequenced from the same sample in a study of T cells in narcolepsy. Only in-frame clones appear in the TCRdb table, and some are missing; sequencing was by immunoSEQ multiplex PCR. The sample lists fewer than 40,000 clones, roughly 77% occurring once. Sequencing was carried out using memory (CD45RA-) CD4+ T cells from blood. All receptors come from a human donor in good health.

J is TRBJ2-1 and V is TRBV10-3; either TRBD1 or TRBD2 may supply D (6 bases each). The CDR3 covers 13 residues. Per germline, CDR1 ENHRY and CDR2 SYGVKD. V lost 2 bases and J 5 bases, leaving 7 bases between the germline ends. CDR3 nucleotides: TGTGCCATCAGTGAGAGGGGGGACAATGAGCAGTTCTTC. Its protein is CAISERGDNEQFF.

V and J are TRBV13 and TRBJ1-4; D is unclear. Germline CDR1 reads PRHDT; CDR2 reads FYEKMQ (reference sequence). This CDR3 spans 15 amino acids. V lost 4 bases and J lost 3, with 12 bases in between. As DNA, the CDR3 is TGTGCCAGCAGCTCCTCAGGAGGACCTAATGAAAAACTGTTTTTT. This translates into CASSSSGGPNEKLFF.

The J gene is TRBJ2-1, the V gene TRBV6-5; 8 bases line up with TRBD2. Trimming cost V 5 bases and J 10 bases; bases outside gene matches: 10. Germline values: CDR1 MNHEY, CDR2 SVGAGI. The CDR3 is made up of 14 amino acids. The CDR3 is CASSERAGVGEQFF. As DNA, the CDR3 is TGTGCCAGCAGTGAAAGAGCGGGAGTCGGCGAGCAGTTCTTC.

This clone is a singleton in its sample. The V and J genes are TRBV7-8 and TRBJ1-1; tentatively, D is TRBD1 (6 bases). Between the trimmed V and J ends, which lost 4 bases and 0 bases, there was a span of 12 bases. This CDR3 has 15 amino acids. CDR1 is SGHVS, CDR2 FQNEAQ, per germline. Written as DNA, the CDR3 is TGTGCCAGCAGCTGGGGGGCAGGGATGAACACTGAAGCTTTCTTT. The encoded protein is CASSWGAGMNTEAFF.

V is TRBV6-1 and J is TRBJ2-7, with no clear D. Trimming shortened V by 4 bases and J by 3 bases, and 7 bases separated the two germline ends. Germline values: CDR1 MNHNS, CDR2 SASEGT. This CDR3 contains 12 residues. CDR3 DNA sequence: TGTGCCAGCAGTGGCTCCTTCTACGAGCAGTACTTC. Translation gives CASSGSFYEQYF.

The chain employs TRBV9 and TRBJ1-6; D remains ambiguous. Trimming stripped 1 base from V and 5 bases from J, with 10 bases between. This CDR3 comprises 15 residues. Germline CDR1 reads SGDLS; CDR2 reads YYNGEE. Here the CDR3 reads CASSVRFENNSPLHF. For the CDR3, the DNA is TGTGCCAGCAGCGTAAGGTTCGAGAATAATTCACCCCTCCACTTT.

This chain uses TRBV5-1 with TRBJ2-4; the match to TRBD2 covers 8 bases. The CDR3 runs 13 residues. The germline CDR1 and CDR2 sequences are SGHRS and YFSETQ. The ends lost 7 bases at V and 9 bases at J; junction bases unmatched: 9. The CDR3 is CASSREGGFIQYF. CDR3 bases: TGCGCCAGCTCCCGGGAGGGAGGATTCATTCAGTACTTC.

This clone came up once. The CDR3 coding sequence is TGTGCCAGCAGTGGGGCAGGGAGTTTAGCCAAAAACATTCAGTACTTC. Encoded protein: CASSGAGSLAKNIQYF. The chain uses TRBV27 and TRBJ2-4, with D perhaps given as TRBD1 or TRBD2 (5 bases each). The CDR3 spans 16 residues. Germline CDR1 MNHEY, CDR2 SMNVEV (reference sequence). Trimming took off 5 bases at V and 0 bases at J, with 14 bases between the two ends.

The gene calls are TRBV5-5 and TRBJ2-5; D perhaps matches TRBD1 (6 bases). The CDR3 spans 14 residues. Per the germline V gene, CDR1 is SGHKS and CDR2 is YYEKEE (reference sequence). V lost 4 bases and J 4 bases, leaving 14 bases between the germline ends. The CDR3 sequence: CASSLQGTGETQYF. The CDR3 coding sequence is TGTGCCAGCAGCCTCCAGGGGACGGGAGAGACCCAGTACTTC. The variable domain in full, completed from reference TRBV5-5 and TRBJ2-5, reads DAGVTQSPTHLIKTRGQQVTLRCSPISGHKSVSWYQQVLGQGPQFIFQYYEKEERGRGNFPDRFSARQFPNYSSELNVNALLLGDSALYLCASSLQGTGETQYFGPGTRLLVL.

The chain is built from TRBV5-6 and TRBJ2-7, with D possibly TRBD1 on 6 matching bases. The V gene lost 1 base and the J gene lost 6 bases, with 17 bases spanning the gap. The CDR3 is made up of 15 amino acids. Germline V gives CDR1 SGHDT, CDR2 YYEEEE. The CDR3 region has the DNA TGTGCCAGCAGCTTGTCCGGCAGGGGTTCAAGCGAGCAGTACTTC. It codes for CASSLSGRGSSEQYF.

The rearrangement links TRBV6-1 to TRBJ2-5; D may be TRBD1 or TRBD2 (6 bases each). CDR1 is MNHNS, CDR2 SASEGT, per germline. V gave up 11 bases and J gave up 7 bases, with 23 bases separating them. This CDR3 has 14 amino acids. CDR3 residues: CAFRLGGLSGTQYF. The CDR3 coding sequence is TGTGCCTTCCGATTGGGGGGCCTTTCCGGGACCCAGTACTTC.

This clone was seen a single time. The V gene is TRBV29-1, the J gene TRBJ1-3; D gene ambiguous. Between the trimmed V and J ends, which lost 8 bases and 0 bases, there was a span of 8 bases. This CDR3 contains 12 residues. CDR1 SQVTM and CDR2 ANQGSEA come from the germline V gene. As DNA, the CDR3 is TGCAGCATAACGGGCTCTGGAAACACCATATATTTT. As protein: CSITGSGNTIYF.

V gene TRBV7-2 combines with J gene TRBJ1-3; 8 nucleotides line up with TRBD1. This CDR3 region has 16 residues. V gave up 3 bases and J gave up 4 bases; unmatched junction bases: 8. Per germline, CDR1 SGHTA and CDR2 FQGNSA. CDR3 nucleotides: TGTGCCAGCAGCTTCCTTACAGGGGGATCCGGAAACACCATATATTTT. Amino acid sequence: CASSFLTGGSGNTIYF.

Only a few counts were recorded for this clone. V and J are TRBV5-1 and TRBJ1-1; no clear D gene. The CDR3 covers 14 residues. V lost 0 bases to trimming and J lost 0 bases, with 6 bases between them. Germline values: CDR1 SGHRS, CDR2 YFSETQ. CDR3 sequence reads: CASSLDGMNTEAFF. For the CDR3, the DNA is TGCGCCAGCAGCTTGGACGGAATGAACACTGAAGCTTTCTTT.

The rearrangement links TRBV27 to TRBJ2-5; no reliable D call. The germline V gene encodes CDR1 MNHEY and CDR2 SMNVEV (reference sequence). This CDR3 contains 13 residues. Deletions cut 0 bases from V and 4 bases from J, with 6 bases between. CDR3 loop: CASSLSMVETQYF. DNA for the CDR3: TGTGCCAGCAGTTTATCGATGGTAGAGACCCAGTACTTC.

The chain has TRBV11-2 and TRBJ2-3, with D unresolved. Germline-derived CDR1 and CDR2 are SGHAT and FQNNGV. V lost 1 base, J lost 4 bases, and 0 bases lay in between. The CDR3 is made up of 11 amino acids. CDR3 residues: CASSLADTQYF. The CDR3 DNA sequence: TGTGCCAGCAGCTTAGCAGATACGCAGTATTTT.

V usage is TRBV18 and J usage is TRBJ1-1; no clear D gene. CDR1 is KGHSH and CDR2 is LQKENI in the germline V gene. This CDR3 spans 13 amino acids. V lost 2 bases and J lost 3, with 7 bases in between. The CDR3 coding sequence is TGTGCCAGCTCACCATACCAAGACACTGAAGCTTTCTTT. Translated: CASSPYQDTEAFF.

CDR3 sequence: CASSFALQTGNEKLFF. The CDR3 nucleotides are TGTGCCAGCAGCTTTGCCTTACAAACGGGCAATGAAAAACTGTTTTTT. The gene calls are TRBV5-4 and TRBJ1-4, with unresolved D. V was shortened by 2 bases and J by 5 bases, with 16 bases between the two germline ends. CDR1 is SGHNT, CDR2 YYREEE, per germline (reference sequence). CDR3 size: 16 residues.

The chain links TRBV13 to TRBJ1-1; D is undetermined. Per germline, CDR1 PRHDT and CDR2 FYEKMQ (reference sequence). This CDR3 contains 13 residues. Between the trimmed V and J ends, which lost 5 bases and 5 bases, there was a span of 12 bases. Here the CDR3 DNA reads TGTGCCAGCAGCCCGCGTGGGAGGACTGAAGCTTTCTTT. This codes for CASSPRGRTEAFF.

The V gene is TRBV11-3, the J gene TRBJ2-3; D is unresolved. Germline CDR1 is SGHNT and CDR2 is YENEEA. The germline V and J ends were trimmed by 1 base and 4 bases, with 12 bases remaining between them. The CDR3 is 15 residues long. CDR3 protein: CASSLVDGLPDTQYF. CDR3 nucleotides: TGTGCCAGCAGCTTAGTCGATGGCCTCCCAGATACGCAGTATTTT.

The genes are TRBV6-6 and TRBJ1-1; maybe TRBD1 (6 bases). The CDR3 spans 13 residues. V was clipped by 7 bases and J by 5 bases, with 14 bases between them. Germline V gene data show CDR1 as MNHNY and CDR2 as SVGAGI (reference sequence). The CDR3 here is CASMLKGGTEAFF. The DNA for the CDR3 is TGTGCCAGCATGCTCAAGGGGGGGACTGAAGCTTTCTTT.

Concerning this clone: The junction does not match germline at one end; this may be a read error. The V call is TRBV5-1, the J call TRBJ2-5; D uncertain. The CDR3 runs 14 residues. Germline V gene data show CDR1 as SGHRS and CDR2 as YFSETQ. In DNA, the CDR3 is TGCACCAGCAGCTTGGAGTACGGCCAAGAGACCCAGTACTTC. This translates into CTSSLEYGQETQYF.

The genes are TRBV4-2 and TRBJ2-7, with 7 bases lining up with TRBD2. The V segment lost 4 bases and the J segment 2 bases; nucleotides outside the gene matches: 14. Germline CDR1 LGHNA, CDR2 YNFKEQ. CDR3 length: 17 residues. The CDR3 DNA follows: TGTGCCAGCAGCCGAGACTTGGCGGGAGAAACGCCCTACGAGCAGTACTTC. It encodes CASSRDLAGETPYEQYF.

The CDR3 coding sequence is TGTGCCAGCAACTTTGCACGGACAGGAGGGACTGAAGCTTTCTTT. This encodes CASNFARTGGTEAFF. The rearrangement joins TRBV6-5 to TRBJ1-1; 7 bases are shared with TRBD1. Trimming cost V 7 bases and J 5 bases; bases outside gene matches: 13. CDR3 length: 15 amino acids. Germline V gene sequence: CDR1 MNHEY, CDR2 SVGAGI.